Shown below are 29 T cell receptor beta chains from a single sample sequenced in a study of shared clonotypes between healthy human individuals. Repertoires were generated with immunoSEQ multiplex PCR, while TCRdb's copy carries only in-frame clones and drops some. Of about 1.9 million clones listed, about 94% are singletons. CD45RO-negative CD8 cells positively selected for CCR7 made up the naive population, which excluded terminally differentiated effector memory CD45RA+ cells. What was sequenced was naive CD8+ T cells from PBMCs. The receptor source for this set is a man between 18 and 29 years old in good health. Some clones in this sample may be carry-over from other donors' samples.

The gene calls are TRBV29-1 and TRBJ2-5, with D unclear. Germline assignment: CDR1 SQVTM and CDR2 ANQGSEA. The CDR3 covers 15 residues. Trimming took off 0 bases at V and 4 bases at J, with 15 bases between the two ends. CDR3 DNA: TGCAGCGTTGAAGACTTGGTGACAAAAGGAGAGACCCAGTACTTC. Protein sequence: CSVEDLVTKGETQYF.

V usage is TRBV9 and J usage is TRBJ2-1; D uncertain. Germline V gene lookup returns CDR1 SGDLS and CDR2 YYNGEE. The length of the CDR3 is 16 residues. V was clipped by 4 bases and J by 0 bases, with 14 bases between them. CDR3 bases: TGTGCCAGCAGCCGCCGAGTGGTACGCTCCTACAATGAGCAGTTCTTC. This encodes CASSRRVVRSYNEQFF. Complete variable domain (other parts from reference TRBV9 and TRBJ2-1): DSGVTQTPKHLITATGQRVTLRCSPRSGDLSVYWYQQSLDQGLQFLIQYYNGEERAKGNILERFSAQQFPDLHSELNLSSLELGDSALYFCASSRRVVRSYNEQFFGPGTRLTVL.

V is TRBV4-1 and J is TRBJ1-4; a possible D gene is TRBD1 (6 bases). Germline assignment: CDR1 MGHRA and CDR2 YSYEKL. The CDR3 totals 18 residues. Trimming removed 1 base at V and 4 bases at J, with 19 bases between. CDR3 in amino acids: CASSQVHRESWGNEKLFF. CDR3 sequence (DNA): TGCGCCAGCAGCCAAGTTCACAGGGAGAGTTGGGGTAATGAAAAACTGTTTTTT.

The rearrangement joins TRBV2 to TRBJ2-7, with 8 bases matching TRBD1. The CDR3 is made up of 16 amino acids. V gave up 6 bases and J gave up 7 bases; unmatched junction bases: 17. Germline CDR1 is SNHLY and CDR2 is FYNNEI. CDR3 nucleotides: TGTGCCAGCAGGACCGGGGACAGGCCTTCTTTTGAAGAGCAGTACTTC. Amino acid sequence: CASRTGDRPSFEEQYF.

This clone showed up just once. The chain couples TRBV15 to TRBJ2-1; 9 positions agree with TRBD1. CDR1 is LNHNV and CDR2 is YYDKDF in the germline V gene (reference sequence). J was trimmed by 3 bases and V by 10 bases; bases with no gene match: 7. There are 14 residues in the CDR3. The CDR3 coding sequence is TGTGCCAGCTCCGGGACAGGGCTCTACAATGAGCAGTTCTTC. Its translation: CASSGTGLYNEQFF. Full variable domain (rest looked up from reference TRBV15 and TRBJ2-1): DAMVIQNPRYQVTQFGKPVTLSCSQTLNHNVMYWYQQKSSQAPKLLFHYYDKDFNNEADTPDNFQSRRPNTSFCFLDIRSPGLGDTAMYLCASSGTGLYNEQFFGPGTRLTVL.

This CDR3 is CASSFRDPSSYEQYF. The CDR3 nucleotides read TGTGCCAGCAGTTTCCGGGACCCGAGCTCCTACGAGCAGTACTTC. The chain combines TRBV2 with TRBJ2-7, with D perhaps matching TRBD1 or TRBD2 (5 bases each). Germline V gives CDR1 SNHLY, CDR2 FYNNEI. The CDR3 covers 15 residues. The germline V and J ends were trimmed by 5 bases and 0 bases, with 14 bases remaining between them. Drawing the rest from reference TRBV2 and TRBJ2-7, the complete variable domain is EPEVTQTPSHQVTQMGQEVILRCVPISNHLYFYWYRQILGQKVEFLVSFYNNEISEKSEIFDDQFSVERPDGSNFTLKIRSTKLEDSAMYFCASSFRDPSSYEQYFGPGTRLTVT.

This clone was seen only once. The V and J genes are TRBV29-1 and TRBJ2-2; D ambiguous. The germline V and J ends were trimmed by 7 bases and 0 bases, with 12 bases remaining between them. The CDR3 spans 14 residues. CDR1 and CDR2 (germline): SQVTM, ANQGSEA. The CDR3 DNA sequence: TGCAGCGCCCTGTGGGCTCCGAACACCGGGGAGCTGTTTTTT. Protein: CSALWAPNTGELFF.

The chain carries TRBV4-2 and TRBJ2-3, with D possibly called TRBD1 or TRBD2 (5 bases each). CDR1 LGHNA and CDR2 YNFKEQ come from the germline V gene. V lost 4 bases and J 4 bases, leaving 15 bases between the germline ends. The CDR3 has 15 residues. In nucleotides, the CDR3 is TGTGCCAGCAGCCGCCGGGACGTCAAACCAGATACGCAGTATTTT. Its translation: CASSRRDVKPDTQYF.

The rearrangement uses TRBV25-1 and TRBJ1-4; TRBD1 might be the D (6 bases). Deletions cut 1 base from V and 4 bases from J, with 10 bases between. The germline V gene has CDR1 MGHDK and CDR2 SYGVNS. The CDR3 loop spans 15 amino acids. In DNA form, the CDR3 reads TGTGCCAGCAGTGAATTCTCAGGGGTTAATGAAAAACTGTTTTTT. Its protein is CASSEFSGVNEKLFF.

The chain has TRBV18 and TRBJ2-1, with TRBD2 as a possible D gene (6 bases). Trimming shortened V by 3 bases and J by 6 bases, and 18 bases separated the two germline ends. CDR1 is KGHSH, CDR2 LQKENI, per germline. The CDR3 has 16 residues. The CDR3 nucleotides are TGTGCCAGCTCACCCAAATTGGAGGGCCGAGCCAATGAGCAGTTCTTC. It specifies CASSPKLEGRANEQFF.

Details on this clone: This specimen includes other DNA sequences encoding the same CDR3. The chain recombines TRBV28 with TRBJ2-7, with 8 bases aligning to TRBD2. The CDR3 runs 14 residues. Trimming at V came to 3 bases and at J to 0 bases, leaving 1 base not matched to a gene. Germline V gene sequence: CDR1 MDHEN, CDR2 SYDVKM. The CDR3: CASSLSGSSYEQYF. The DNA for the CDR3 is TGTGCCAGCAGTTTGAGCGGGAGCTCCTACGAGCAGTACTTC.

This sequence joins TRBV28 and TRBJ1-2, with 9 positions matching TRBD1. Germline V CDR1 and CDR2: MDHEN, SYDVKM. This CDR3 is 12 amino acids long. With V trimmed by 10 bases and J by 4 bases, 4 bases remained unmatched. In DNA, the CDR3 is TGTGCCATTATGGACAGGGGCTATGGCTACACCTTC. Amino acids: CAIMDRGYGYTF.

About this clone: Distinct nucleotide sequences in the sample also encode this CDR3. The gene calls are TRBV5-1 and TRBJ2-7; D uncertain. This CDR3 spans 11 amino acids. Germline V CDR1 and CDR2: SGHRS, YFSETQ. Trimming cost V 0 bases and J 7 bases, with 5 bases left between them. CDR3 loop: CASSLEHEQYF. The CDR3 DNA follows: TGCGCCAGCAGCTTGGAGCATGAGCAGTACTTC.

CDR3 residues: CAATSGTEQFF. DNA of the CDR3: TGTGCCGCTACCTCTGGGACAGAGCAGTTCTTC. V is TRBV6-5 and J is TRBJ2-1; D is possibly TRBD1 (6 bases). CDR3 length: 11 residues. The germline V gene encodes CDR1 MNHEY and CDR2 SVGAGI. V gave up 11 bases and J gave up 10 bases, with 15 bases separating them.

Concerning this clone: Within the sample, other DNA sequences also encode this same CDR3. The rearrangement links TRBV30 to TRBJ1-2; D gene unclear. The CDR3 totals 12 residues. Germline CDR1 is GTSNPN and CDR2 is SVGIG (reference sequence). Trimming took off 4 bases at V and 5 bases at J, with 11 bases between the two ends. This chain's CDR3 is CAWTVSGYGYTF. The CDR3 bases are TGTGCCTGGACTGTGAGTGGGTATGGCTACACCTTC. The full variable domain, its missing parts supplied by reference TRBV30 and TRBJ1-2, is SQTIHQWPATLVQPVGSPLSLECTVEGTSNPNLYWYRQAAGRGLQLLFYSVGIGQISSEVPQNLSASRPQDRQFILSSKKLLLSDSGFYLCAWTVSGYGYTFGSGTRLTVV.

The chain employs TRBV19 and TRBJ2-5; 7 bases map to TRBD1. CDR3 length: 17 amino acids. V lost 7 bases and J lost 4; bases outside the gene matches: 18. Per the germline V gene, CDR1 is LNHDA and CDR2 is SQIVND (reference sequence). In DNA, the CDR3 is TGTGCCAGTACCTCCGCCCCACGGGACAGACGGGGAGAGACCCAGTACTTC. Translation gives CASTSAPRDRRGETQYF.

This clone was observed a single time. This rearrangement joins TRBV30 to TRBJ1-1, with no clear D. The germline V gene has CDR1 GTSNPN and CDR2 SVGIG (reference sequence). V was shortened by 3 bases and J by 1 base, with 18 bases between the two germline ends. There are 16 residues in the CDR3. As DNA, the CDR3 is TGTGCCTGGAGCGATACCCCGACCCATAGGAACACTGAAGCTTTCTTT. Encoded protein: CAWSDTPTHRNTEAFF.

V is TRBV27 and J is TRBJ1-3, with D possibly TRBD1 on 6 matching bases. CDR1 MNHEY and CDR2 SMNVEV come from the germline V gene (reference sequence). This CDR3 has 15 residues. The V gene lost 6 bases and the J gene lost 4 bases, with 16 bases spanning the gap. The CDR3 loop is CASSLRGHGGNTIYF. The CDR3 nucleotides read TGTGCCAGCAGCTTGAGGGGACACGGAGGAAACACCATATATTTT.

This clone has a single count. The CDR3 bases are TGTGCCAGCAGCTTAGACCGTCAGGGCACAAATGGCTACACCTTC. Amino acid sequence: CASSLDRQGTNGYTF. The chain couples TRBV7-9 to TRBJ1-2; TRBD1 is a possible D gene (5 bases). The germline V gene encodes CDR1 SEHNR and CDR2 FQNEAQ (reference sequence). V lost 1 base to trimming and J lost 6 bases, with 15 bases between them. This CDR3 spans 15 amino acids.

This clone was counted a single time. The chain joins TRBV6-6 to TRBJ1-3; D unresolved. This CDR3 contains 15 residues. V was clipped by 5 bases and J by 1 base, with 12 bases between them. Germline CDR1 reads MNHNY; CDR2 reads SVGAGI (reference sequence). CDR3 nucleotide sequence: TGTGCCAGCAGTGAGACTCGGGGTTCTGGAAACACCATATATTTT. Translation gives CASSETRGSGNTIYF.

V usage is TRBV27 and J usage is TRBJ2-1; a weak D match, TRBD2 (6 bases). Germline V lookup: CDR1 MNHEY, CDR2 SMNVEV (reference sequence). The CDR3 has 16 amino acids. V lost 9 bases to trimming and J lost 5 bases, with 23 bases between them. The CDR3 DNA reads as TGTGCCAGTTCAACGGTAGGTGTTAGCGGTAACAATGAGCAGTTCTTC. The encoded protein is CASSTVGVSGNNEQFF.

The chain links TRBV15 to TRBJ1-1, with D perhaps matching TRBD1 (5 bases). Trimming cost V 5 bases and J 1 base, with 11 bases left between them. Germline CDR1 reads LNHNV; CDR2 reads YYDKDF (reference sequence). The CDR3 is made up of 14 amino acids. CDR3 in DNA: TGTGCCACCAGCCCCGTGGGGCGGAACACTGAAGCTTTCTTT. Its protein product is CATSPVGRNTEAFF. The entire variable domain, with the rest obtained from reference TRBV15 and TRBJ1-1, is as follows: DAMVIQNPRYQVTQFGKPVTLSCSQTLNHNVMYWYQQKSSQAPKLLFHYYDKDFNNEADTPDNFQSRRPNTSFCFLDIRSPGLGDTAMYLCATSPVGRNTEAFFGQGTRLTVV.

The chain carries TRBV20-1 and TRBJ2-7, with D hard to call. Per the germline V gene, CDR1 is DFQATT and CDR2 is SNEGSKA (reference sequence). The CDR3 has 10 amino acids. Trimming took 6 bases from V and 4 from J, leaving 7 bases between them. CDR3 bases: TGCAGTGCCCTCCGGTACGAGCAGTACTTC. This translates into CSALRYEQYF.

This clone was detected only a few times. The CDR3 here is CASSATGTSRTEAFF. As DNA, the CDR3 is TGTGCCAGCAGCGCTACCGGGACCTCGAGAACTGAAGCTTTCTTT. The genes are TRBV5-5 and TRBJ1-1; TRBD1 is a possible D gene (5 bases). The CDR3 has 15 amino acids. Germline CDR1 is SGHKS and CDR2 is YYEKEE (reference sequence). V dropped 4 bases and J dropped 5 bases, with 18 bases sitting between them.

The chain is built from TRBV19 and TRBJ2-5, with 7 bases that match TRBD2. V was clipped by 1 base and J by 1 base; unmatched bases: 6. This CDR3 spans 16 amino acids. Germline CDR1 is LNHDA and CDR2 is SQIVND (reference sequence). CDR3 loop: CASSIVLAESQETQYF. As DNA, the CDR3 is TGTGCCAGTAGTATAGTTCTAGCGGAATCCCAAGAGACCCAGTACTTC.

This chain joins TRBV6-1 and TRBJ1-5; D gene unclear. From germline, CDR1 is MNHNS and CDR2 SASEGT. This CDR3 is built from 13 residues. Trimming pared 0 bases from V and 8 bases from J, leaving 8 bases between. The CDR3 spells CASSEAGLEPQHF. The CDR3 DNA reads TGTGCCAGCAGTGAAGCAGGTCTGGAGCCCCAGCATTTT.

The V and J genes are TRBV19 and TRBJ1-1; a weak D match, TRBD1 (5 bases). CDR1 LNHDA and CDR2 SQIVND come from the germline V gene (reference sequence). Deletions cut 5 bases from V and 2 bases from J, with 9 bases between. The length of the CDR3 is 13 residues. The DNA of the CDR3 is TGTGCCAGTAGTCCCGGGACTAACACTGAAGCTTTCTTT. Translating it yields CASSPGTNTEAFF. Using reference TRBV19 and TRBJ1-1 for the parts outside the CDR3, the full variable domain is DGGITQSPKYLFRKEGQNVTLSCEQNLNHDAMYWYRQDPGQGLRLIYYSQIVNDFQKGDIAEGYSVSREKKESFPLTVTSAQKNPTAFYLCASSPGTNTEAFFGQGTRLTVV.

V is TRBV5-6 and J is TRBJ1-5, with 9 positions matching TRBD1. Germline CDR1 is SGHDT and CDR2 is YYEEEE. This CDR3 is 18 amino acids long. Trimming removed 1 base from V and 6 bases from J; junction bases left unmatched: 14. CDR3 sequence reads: CASSLWDRVSPSTQPQHF. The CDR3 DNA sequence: TGTGCCAGCAGCTTGTGGGACAGGGTGTCCCCATCGACTCAGCCCCAGCATTTT.

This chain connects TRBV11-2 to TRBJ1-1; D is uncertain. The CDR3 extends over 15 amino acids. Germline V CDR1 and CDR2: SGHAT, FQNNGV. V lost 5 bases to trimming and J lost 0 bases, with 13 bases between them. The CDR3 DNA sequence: TGTGCCAGCAGCCCCCTCGAAGGATTGAACACTGAAGCTTTCTTT. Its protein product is CASSPLEGLNTEAFF.